This TCR beta chain derives from a study of beta chain features in type 1 diabetes. The V segment lost 3 bases and the J segment 4 bases; nucleotides outside the gene matches: 12. Germline V gene lookup returns CDR1 SGHTA and CDR2 FQGTGA. The CDR3 sequence is 17 residues long. Reverse transcribing all isolated RNA meant expressed TCRB transcripts were sequenced. Deep immunoSEQ sequencing covered naive, central memory and regulatory T cell samples. The repertoire was sequenced with immunoSEQ multiplex PCR; TCRdb's copy has only in-frame clones and lacks some. The repertoire has just over 450,000 clones, roughly 31% of them found once; the top ten carry around 0.065%. Researchers reported sorting CD4+ naive, central memory, regulatory and stem cell-like memory cells via CD45RO/CCR7/CD25/CD127/CD95/CD27.

This TCR was sampled from a man aged 18 to 30 in good health. The V gene is TRBV7-3, the J gene TRBJ2-1; the match to TRBD2 covers 7 bases. Material for sequencing was naive CD4+ T cells from blood. The CDR3 nucleotides are TGTGCCAGCAGCTTGCTTGGCGGGAGTGAGCTTTACAATGAGCAGTTCTTC. It encodes CASSLLGGSELYNEQFF.